This TCR beta chain was sequenced during a study of shared clonotypes between healthy human individuals. Study summary: The study used three CD4 naive, three CD4 memory, two CD8 naive and one CD8 memory plate per donor.

Only one count was recorded for this clone. Its antigen remains unidentified. This CDR3 is also generated by other DNA sequences in the sample. General study findings and limits: Memory subsets had estimated richness that was generally smaller than that of naive subsets. Owing to a small donor count, the genetic and exposure-history diversity represented was limited.

As defined, naive CD8 cells were CD45RO-negative and positively selected for CCR7, with terminally differentiated effector memory CD45RA+ cells excluded. Once extracted for a subset, genomic DNA was divided evenly among several immunoSEQ plates. Profiling relied on immunoSEQ multiplex PCR, and the TCRdb table lists in-frame clones only, not all of them. The data show about 2 million clones, over 85% seen once. This CDR3 spans 14 amino acids. Germline-derived CDR1 and CDR2 are SEHNR and FQNEAQ (reference sequence). Losses at the gene ends were 5 bases for V and 5 bases for J; bases not matched to a gene: 4.

Sequenced material: naive CD8+ T cells sorted from blood. The chain uses TRBV7-9 and TRBJ1-5; 9 positions agree with TRBD1. The TCR originated in a man younger than 35 in good health. CDR3 DNA: TGTGCCAGCAGCGCGGGACAGGGTGATCAGCCCCAGCATTTT. Translating gives CASSAGQGDQPQHF.